One and the same sample provided the 8 T cell receptor beta chains below, sequenced in a study of shared clonotypes between healthy human individuals. Clones were read by immunoSEQ multiplex PCR, and TCRdb kept only the in-frame ones, dropping some. Among 2.5 million or so clones listed, roughly 92% were seen once. The source material was naive CD4+ T cells sorted from blood. Described subset: CD45RA+ positively selected. All receptors come from a man aged 18 to 29 in good health.

This sequence joins TRBV6-1 and TRBJ2-5; the D gene could be TRBD1 or TRBD2 (5 bases each). The end of the DNA is better explained by TRBJ2-7, so the J call may be wrong. This CDR3 comprises 14 residues. Looked up from germline, CDR1 is MNHNS and CDR2 is SASEGT. The CDR3 protein is CASSLPGRSYEQYF. The CDR3 bases are TGTGCCAGCAGTCTACCGGGACGGTCCTACGAGCAGTACTTC.

V usage is TRBV6-5 and J usage is TRBJ2-2; D is unresolved. Per the germline V gene, CDR1 is MNHEY and CDR2 is SVGAGI. This CDR3 is built from 13 residues. V dropped 10 bases and J dropped 2 bases, with 11 bases sitting between them. CDR3 in amino acids: CATGDINTGELFF. CDR3 nucleotides: TGTGCCACCGGAGATATAAACACCGGGGAGCTGTTTTTT.

This clone has only one observation. The chain combines TRBV30 with TRBJ2-5; 10 bases line up with TRBD2. V lost 4 bases to trimming and J lost 4 bases; unmatched junction nucleotides: 3. This CDR3 contains 13 residues. Germline assignment: CDR1 GTSNPN and CDR2 SVGIG (reference sequence). The CDR3 bases are TGTGCCTGGATGCTAGCGGGAGCAGAGACCCAGTACTTC. This gives the protein CAWMLAGAETQYF.

This clone was observed a single time. The chain recombines TRBV19 with TRBJ2-2; D gene unclear. The germline V and J ends were trimmed by 6 bases and 2 bases, with 10 bases remaining between them. CDR1 and CDR2 (germline): LNHDA, SQIVND (reference sequence). CDR3 length: 14 residues. The CDR3 DNA follows: TGTGCCAGTAGCTCCCAAATAAACACCGGGGAGCTGTTTTTT. This encodes CASSSQINTGELFF. The variable domain in full, with the rest retrieved from reference TRBV19 and TRBJ2-2, is DGGITQSPKYLFRKEGQNVTLSCEQNLNHDAMYWYRQDPGQGLRLIYYSQIVNDFQKGDIAEGYSVSREKKESFPLTVTSAQKNPTAFYLCASSSQINTGELFFGEGSRLTVL.

This clone has a single count. The gene calls are TRBV4-3 and TRBJ2-3; 13 bases fit TRBD2. The germline gives CDR1 LGHNA, CDR2 YSLEER. The CDR3 is made up of 20 amino acids. Germline trimming cut 0 bases from V and 2 bases from J; bases unmatched to any gene: 11. CDR3 coding DNA: TGCGCCAGCAGCCAAGAAGTTCGGACTAGCGGGAGTTGGGACACAGATACGCAGTATTTT. This encodes CASSQEVRTSGSWDTDTQYF.

The CDR3: CAWSVSGQGVGYTF. The CDR3 DNA follows: TGTGCCTGGAGTGTATCGGGACAGGGGGTTGGCTACACCTTC. J is TRBJ1-2 and V is TRBV30; 11 bases are a match to TRBD1. The CDR3 consists of 14 residues. The V gene's germline CDR1 is GTSNPN and CDR2 SVGIG (reference sequence). Trimming removed 0 bases from V and 7 bases from J; junction bases left unmatched: 4.

This clone was counted between two and nine times. CDR3 sequence: CASSRLAGVQETQYF. In DNA, the CDR3 is TGTGCCAGTAGTAGGCTAGCGGGAGTACAAGAGACCCAGTACTTC. The chain combines TRBV19 with TRBJ2-5; 10 nucleotides line up with TRBD2. This CDR3 is built from 15 residues. CDR1 and CDR2 from the germline V gene are LNHDA and SQIVND (reference sequence). V shed 4 bases and J 2 bases; nucleotides not matched to a gene: 4.

V is TRBV30 and J is TRBJ2-4; TRBD2 might be the D (5 bases). Germline V gene lookup returns CDR1 GTSNPN and CDR2 SVGIG (reference sequence). V was trimmed by 2 bases and J by 3 bases, leaving 17 bases between them. The CDR3 has 16 residues. The CDR3 coding sequence is TGTGCCTGGAGTCCATGGACTCCACCCGTCAAAAACATTCAGTACTTC. Encoded protein: CAWSPWTPPVKNIQYF.